The 13 T cell receptor beta chains below were found in one sample sequenced in a study of low-dose radiotherapy and immunotherapy resistance in tumors. Primers used for first-strand cDNA, a TRAV- and TRBV-specific set, covered both alpha and beta chains. With a V-primer adapter and a constant-region primer, TCRs were amplified for 20 to 25 PCR cycles. TCRdb used MiXCR to reprocess the reads, holding one entry per CDR3 protein. The repertoire consists of more than 70,000 distinct CDR3 sequences, with around 30% occurring once and the leading ten covering around 10%. The time point here: before trial treatment. The sequencing used PBMCs, collected before treatment. Receptors were obtained from a female donor with ovarian cancer.

This clonotype came up many times. This chain joins TRBV7-2 and TRBJ2-1; 11 nucleotides align to TRBD1. The CDR3 covers 16 residues. The trim removed 5 bases at V and 9 bases at J, leaving 12 bases unmatched. The germline CDR1 and CDR2 sequences are SGHTA and FQGNSA. DNA of the CDR3: TGTGCCAGCAGCCCAACGGGACAGGGGGTGCGGGCTGAGCAGTTCTTC. Translated, it gives CASSPTGQGVRAEQFF.

This clonotype was seen many times. V gene TRBV20-1 combines with J gene TRBJ2-1; TRBD1 agrees at 8 bases. The CDR3 is made up of 14 amino acids. CDR1 DFQATT and CDR2 SNEGSKA come from the germline V gene (reference sequence). With 6 bases clipped from V and 8 bases from J, the junction kept 12 bases outside the gene matches. The CDR3 bases are TGCAGTGCCCAGGGGGCTTCGAGTATCTATGAGCAGTTCTTC. This translates into CSAQGASSIYEQFF.

This clonotype was detected ten times or more. The rearrangement uses TRBV30 and TRBJ1-5; 7 nucleotides align to TRBD1. Germline V lookup: CDR1 GTSNPN, CDR2 SVGIG (reference sequence). The CDR3 covers 16 residues. With V trimmed by 5 bases and J by 1 base, 11 bases remained unmatched. CDR3 nucleotides: TGTGCCTGGGGATCGGGGGCAGGGGGGAGCAATCAGCCCCAGCATTTT. This sequence encodes CAWGSGAGGSNQPQHF.

In this sample, this clonotype turned up many times. The chain carries TRBV19 and TRBJ1-5, with D maybe TRBD1 (5 bases). This CDR3 region has 16 residues. CDR1 and CDR2 from the germline V gene are LNHDA and SQIVND (reference sequence). The V and J ends lost 6 bases and 1 base respectively, with 16 bases between them. The CDR3: CASSQGAITSNQPQHF. Written as DNA, the CDR3 is TGTGCCAGTAGCCAGGGTGCTATCACCAGCAATCAGCCCCAGCATTTT. The full variable domain, rest sourced from reference TRBV19 and TRBJ1-5, is DGGITQSPKYLFRKEGQNVTLSCEQNLNHDAMYWYRQDPGQGLRLIYYSQIVNDFQKGDIAEGYSVSREKKESFPLTVTSAQKNPTAFYLCASSQGAITSNQPQHFGDGTRLSIL.

This clonotype was seen many times. V and J are TRBV2 and TRBJ2-6; the match to TRBD1 covers 9 bases. CDR1 is SNHLY, CDR2 FYNNEI, per germline. The CDR3 sequence is 18 residues long. V trimming: 4 bases; J trimming: 1 base; junction bases outside the gene matches: 8. CDR3 nucleotide sequence: TGTGCCAGCAGTGCTACGGGACAGGGTGTTTCTGGGGCCAACGTCCTGACTTTC. As protein: CASSATGQGVSGANVLTF.

This clonotype was found many times. CDR3 protein: CASSLVAGVGTGELFF. In DNA, the CDR3 is TGTGCCAGCAGCTTAGTTGCGGGAGTTGGCACCGGGGAGCTGTTTTTT. The chain couples TRBV7-9 to TRBJ2-2; 7 nucleotides align to TRBD2. The germline V gene has CDR1 SEHNR and CDR2 FQNEAQ (reference sequence). This CDR3 spans 16 amino acids. V dropped 1 base and J dropped 4; count of bases not matched to a gene: 6.

This rearrangement joins TRBV9 to TRBJ2-3; possibly TRBD2 for D (6 bases). CDR3 size: 15 residues. V lost 0 bases to trimming and J lost 6 bases, with 14 bases between them. Per germline, CDR1 SGDLS and CDR2 YYNGEE. The CDR3 sequence is CASSVAGPAGDTQYF. Written as DNA, the CDR3 is TGTGCCAGCAGCGTAGCGGGCCCCGCGGGGGATACGCAGTATTTT.

The CDR3 is CRGGELFF. CDR3 bases: TGTCGAGGCGGGGAGCTGTTTTTT. The chain uses TRBV7-9 and TRBJ2-2, with D hard to call. CDR1 is SEHNR and CDR2 is FQNEAQ in the germline V gene (reference sequence). The CDR3 runs to 8 residues.

This clonotype appeared many times. V and J are TRBV6-2 or TRBV6-3 and TRBJ2-7, with D uncertain. This CDR3 has 10 residues. The V end was cut by 7 bases, the J end by 3 bases, with 4 bases between. CDR1 is MNHEY and CDR2 is SVGEGT in the germline V gene. CDR3 sequence reads: CASNNYEQYF. The CDR3 DNA is TGTGCCAGCAACAACTACGAGCAGTACTTC.

This clonotype was found a few times. The chain joins TRBV24-1 to TRBJ1-1; 9 bases agree with TRBD1. V shed 5 bases and J 7 bases; nucleotides not matched to a gene: 10. The germline V gene has CDR1 KGHDR and CDR2 SFDVKD. This CDR3 spans 15 amino acids. In nucleotides, the CDR3 is TGTGCCACCAGTGGAGGGGGGACAGGGTTAAATGAAGCTTTCTTT. Protein sequence: CATSGGGTGLNEAFF.

DNA for the CDR3: TGTGCCAGCAGGCTACGACTAGCGGGGGGTACAGATACGCAGTATTTT. This gives the protein CASRLRLAGGTDTQYF. V is TRBV6-1 and J is TRBJ2-3; the match to TRBD2 covers 13 bases. The CDR3 length is 16 residues. The ends lost 6 bases at V and 3 bases at J; junction bases unmatched: 6. Germline-derived CDR1 and CDR2 are MNHNS and SASEGT.

This clonotype was seen ten or more times. The rearrangement uses TRBV7-2 and TRBJ2-7; TRBD1 aligns across 9 bases. Trimming cost V 6 bases and J 1 base; bases outside gene matches: 7. Germline V gives CDR1 SGHTA, CDR2 FQGNSA. The CDR3 spans 15 residues. As DNA, the CDR3 is TGTGCCAGCAGACTGCGGACAGGGGAATCCTACGAGCAGTACTTC. Translated: CASRLRTGESYEQYF.

This chain links TRBV5-1 with TRBJ2-1, with D possibly being TRBD2 (6 bases). This CDR3 spans 15 amino acids. Germline V CDR1 and CDR2: SGHRS, YFSETQ. V was shortened by 0 bases and J by 4 bases, with 11 bases between the two germline ends. Here the CDR3 DNA reads TGCGCCAGCAGCTTGGGGGCGGGAACTTACAATGAGCAGTTCTTC. It translates to CASSLGAGTYNEQFF.